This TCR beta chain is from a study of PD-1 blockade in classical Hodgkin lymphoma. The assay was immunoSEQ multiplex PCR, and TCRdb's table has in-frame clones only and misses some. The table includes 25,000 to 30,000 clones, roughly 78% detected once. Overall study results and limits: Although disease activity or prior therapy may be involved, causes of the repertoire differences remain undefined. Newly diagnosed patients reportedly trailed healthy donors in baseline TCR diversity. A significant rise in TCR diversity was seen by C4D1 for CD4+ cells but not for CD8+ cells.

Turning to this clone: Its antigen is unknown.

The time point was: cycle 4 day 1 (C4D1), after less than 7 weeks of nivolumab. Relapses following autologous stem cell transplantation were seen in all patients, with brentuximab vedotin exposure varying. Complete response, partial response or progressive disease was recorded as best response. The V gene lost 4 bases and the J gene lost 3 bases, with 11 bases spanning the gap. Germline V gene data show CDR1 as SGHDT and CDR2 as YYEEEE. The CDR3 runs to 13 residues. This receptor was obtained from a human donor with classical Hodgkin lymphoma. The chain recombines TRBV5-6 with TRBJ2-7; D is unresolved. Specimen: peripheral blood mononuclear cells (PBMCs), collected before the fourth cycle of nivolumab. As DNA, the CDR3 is TGTGCCAGCAGCCAAGATTGGCGCTACGAGCAGTACTTC. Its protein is CASSQDWRYEQYF.